These 21 T cell receptor beta chains share one sample of origin, sequenced in a study of T cell responses to AZD1222 COVID-19 vaccine (dated by TCRdb to the early 2020s). The time point label corresponds to: baseline before first vaccination. Libraries were built with the immunoSEQ multiplex PCR assay. This is the immuneACCESS table as TCRdb keeps it, with only in-frame sequences that have V and J called. A part of the clones is gone; compared with another copy, unresolved V genes explain less than half, and the rest is unexplained. For this sample the table gives 90,000 to 140,000 clones, of which roughly 91% were detected only once. The ten most abundant clones make up 9% to 9.5% of the sample. The starting material was peripheral blood, obtained on day 0 of AZD1222 vaccination. Receptors were obtained from an adult in good health.

The chain is built from TRBV21-1 and TRBJ1-4; the listed D gene, TRBD1, was not tested against the DNA. TRBV21-1 is shown as a pseudogene. CDR3 length: 17 residues. CDR3 in DNA: TGTGCCAGCAGCACGGGACAGGGTCCTGCGCTTGATGAAAAACTGTTTTTT. Its translation: CASSTGQGPALDEKLFF.

This chain joins TRBV7-2 and TRBJ2-3, with a tentative D call TRBD2 (5 bases). The germline V gene encodes CDR1 SGHTA and CDR2 FQGNSA. Deletions cut 5 bases from V and 1 base from J, with 13 bases between. The CDR3 covers 15 residues. The CDR3: CASSKRALGTDTQYF. The CDR3 DNA reads TGTGCCAGCAGCAAACGCGCACTAGGCACAGATACGCAGTATTTT.

The V and J genes are TRBV2 and TRBJ2-3, with 8 bases matching TRBD1. J gave up 5 bases and V 7 bases, and 8 bases lay outside the gene matches. Per germline, CDR1 SNHLY and CDR2 FYNNEI. CDR3 length: 14 amino acids. In DNA, the CDR3 is TGTGCCAGCAAGGACCAGGGGGCTATAGATACGCAGTATTTT. Amino acids: CASKDQGAIDTQYF.

The gene calls are TRBV5-4 and TRBJ2-3; TRBD2 might be the D (6 bases). Trimming pared 1 base from V and 1 base from J, leaving 13 bases between. There are 16 residues in the CDR3. CDR1 and CDR2 (germline): SGHNT, YYREEE (reference sequence). For the CDR3, the DNA is TGTGCCAGCAGCTTGAGTCGACTAGATGGCACAGATACGCAGTATTTT. Translated, it gives CASSLSRLDGTDTQYF.

This sequence joins TRBV19 and TRBJ1-5, with unresolved D. Germline V gene data show CDR1 as LNHDA and CDR2 as SQIVND (reference sequence). The CDR3 totals 15 residues. The germline V and J ends were trimmed by 3 bases and 7 bases, with 16 bases remaining between them. The CDR3: CASSIRLGNGQPQHF. In DNA form, the CDR3 reads TGTGCCAGTAGTATTCGCCTGGGGAACGGGCAGCCCCAGCATTTT.

The rearrangement links TRBV5-1 to TRBJ2-1, with 9 bases that match TRBD2. With 2 bases clipped from V and 9 bases from J, the junction kept 3 bases outside the gene matches. CDR3 length equals 13 residues. Germline V CDR1 and CDR2: SGHRS, YFSETQ. Written as DNA, the CDR3 is TGCGCCAGCAGCTTTAGCGGGAGAGGTGAGCAGTTCTTC. Translating gives CASSFSGRGEQFF.

The chain carries TRBV9 and TRBJ1-6, with 7 bases that match TRBD1. Germline CDR1 SGDLS, CDR2 YYNGEE. V was clipped by 3 bases and J by 7 bases; unmatched bases: 4. This CDR3 spans 14 amino acids. The CDR3 region is CASSATGTNSPLHF. The DNA for the CDR3 is TGTGCCAGCAGCGCGACAGGGACAAATTCACCCCTCCACTTT.

The chain joins TRBV5-4 to TRBJ2-7, with D perhaps assigned TRBD1 or TRBD2 (6 bases each). CDR3 length: 13 amino acids. Trimming took 5 bases from V and 4 from J, leaving 13 bases between them. Germline V gene data show CDR1 as SGHNT and CDR2 as YYREEE (reference sequence). In DNA form, the CDR3 reads TGTGCCAGCAGTAGGCCGGGGGCATACGAGCAGTACTTC. This gives the protein CASSRPGAYEQYF.

CDR3 bases: TGTGCCAGCAGTGAACTTCTGAACACTGAAGCTTTCTTT. Protein: CASSELLNTEAFF. The chain joins TRBV2 to TRBJ1-1; D gene unclear. Between the trimmed V and J ends, which lost 2 bases and 0 bases, there was a span of 4 bases. Per the germline V gene, CDR1 is SNHLY and CDR2 is FYNNEI. The CDR3 has 13 residues.

This chain uses TRBV7-8 with TRBJ2-7; D remains ambiguous. Germline V gene data show CDR1 as SGHVS and CDR2 as FQNEAQ. This CDR3 comprises 15 residues. V shed 4 bases and J shed 3 bases, with 16 bases lying between them. CDR3 protein: CASSSDRGGNYEQYF. For the CDR3, the DNA is TGTGCCAGCAGCTCGGACCGTGGTGGGAACTACGAGCAGTACTTC.

The V call is TRBV7-2, the J call TRBJ2-1; 8 bases agree with TRBD1. Germline V lookup: CDR1 SGHTA, CDR2 FQGNSA. This CDR3 has 13 amino acids. The V segment lost 4 bases and the J segment 7 bases; nucleotides outside the gene matches: 3. In nucleotides, the CDR3 is TGTGCCAGCAGCTCCTGGACAGGGAATGAGCAGTTCTTC. It yields the protein CASSSWTGNEQFF.

In DNA, the CDR3 is TGTGCCAGCAGCGTTCCGGGACAGGGGGTTGCTGGGGCCAACGTCCTGACTTTC. It translates to CASSVPGQGVAGANVLTF. The chain uses TRBV5-6 and TRBJ2-6; 11 nucleotides line up with TRBD1. The CDR3 spans 18 residues. V trimming: 4 bases; J trimming: 2 bases; junction bases outside the gene matches: 8. Germline loops: CDR1 SGHDT, CDR2 YYEEEE. Full variable domain (rest looked up from reference TRBV5-6 and TRBJ2-6): DAGVTQSPTHLIKTRGQQVTLRCSPKSGHDTVSWYQQALGQGPQFIFQYYEEEERQRGNFPDRFSGHQFPNYSSELNVNALLLGDSALYLCASSVPGQGVAGANVLTFGAGSRLTVL.

The gene calls are TRBV27 and TRBJ2-7; TRBD2 matches at 11 bases. V gave up 4 bases and J gave up 6 bases; unmatched junction bases: 20. This CDR3 is built from 19 residues. The V gene's germline CDR1 is MNHEY and CDR2 SMNVEV (reference sequence). The CDR3 nucleotides read TGTGCCAGCAGTTACCGCCCCCCTAGCGGGAGGTTTGCTGGTAGCGAGCAGTACTTC. Amino acids: CASSYRPPSGRFAGSEQYF.

This chain connects TRBV30 to TRBJ2-7, with D hard to call. CDR1 and CDR2 from the germline V gene are GTSNPN and SVGIG (reference sequence). The CDR3 covers 12 residues. Between the trimmed V and J ends, which lost 3 bases and 0 bases, there was a span of 6 bases. The DNA for the CDR3 is TGTGCCTGGAGAAGGGACTCCTACGAGCAGTACTTC. It translates to CAWRRDSYEQYF.

This clone was observed a handful of times. The chain couples TRBV7-6 to TRBJ2-7; D not certain. The V end lost 5 bases, the J end lost 3 bases, and 14 bases lay between the germline ends. CDR3 length equals 14 residues. Germline V gives CDR1 SGHVS, CDR2 FNYEAQ. CDR3 sequence reads: CASSLKDGFYEQYF. The CDR3 DNA reads TGTGCCAGCAGCCTTAAAGACGGATTCTACGAGCAGTACTTC. The variable domain in full, completed from reference TRBV7-6 and TRBJ2-7, reads GAGVSQSPRYKVTKRGQDVALRCDPISGHVSLYWYRQALGQGPEFLTYFNYEAQQDKSGLPNDRFSAERPEGSISTLTIQRTEQRDSAMYRCASSLKDGFYEQYFGPGTRLTVT.

The gene calls are TRBV19 and TRBJ2-7; 11 bases line up with TRBD2. Per the germline V gene, CDR1 is LNHDA and CDR2 is SQIVND (reference sequence). The trim removed 6 bases at V and 3 bases at J, leaving 7 bases unmatched. The CDR3 totals 15 residues. CDR3: CASSPGTSGYYEQYF. As DNA, the CDR3 is TGTGCCAGTAGCCCAGGGACTAGCGGATACTACGAGCAGTACTTC. Full variable domain (rest looked up from reference TRBV19 and TRBJ2-7): DGGITQSPKYLFRKEGQNVTLSCEQNLNHDAMYWYRQDPGQGLRLIYYSQIVNDFQKGDIAEGYSVSREKKESFPLTVTSAQKNPTAFYLCASSPGTSGYYEQYFGPGTRLTVT.

The CDR3 nucleotides read TGTGCCAGCACCGCCCCGGTGGGGCGCACCGGGGAGCTGTTTTTT. It encodes CASTAPVGRTGELFF. V is TRBV9 and J is TRBJ2-2; D may be TRBD1 (5 bases). Germline lookup yields CDR1 SGDLS and CDR2 YYNGEE. This CDR3 contains 15 residues. Trimming left V 6 bases short and J 4 bases short, with 16 bases between.

CDR3 region: CATSSPPSGGTNIQYF. The CDR3 nucleotides read TGTGCCACCAGCAGCCCACCCTCGGGGGGCACAAACATTCAGTACTTC. This chain connects TRBV15 to TRBJ2-4; TRBD2 is a possible D gene (7 bases). V lost 3 bases, J lost 6 bases, and 18 bases lay in between. The CDR3 covers 16 residues. The germline gives CDR1 LNHNV, CDR2 YYDKDF (reference sequence).

V usage is TRBV7-9 and J usage is TRBJ2-7; no clear D. CDR3 length equals 14 residues. Trimming stripped 2 bases from V and 1 base from J, with 9 bases between. CDR1 is SEHNR and CDR2 is FQNEAQ in the germline V gene (reference sequence). In DNA form, the CDR3 reads TGTGCCAGCAGCTTATCCAGGATATCCTACGAGCAGTACTTC. Amino acids: CASSLSRISYEQYF.

The rearrangement joins TRBV11-2 to TRBJ1-1, with unresolved D. V was shortened by 3 bases and J by 3 bases, with 5 bases between the two germline ends. Germline CDR1 reads SGHAT; CDR2 reads FQNNGV. The CDR3 has 12 amino acids. The CDR3 is CASSFRDTEAFF. CDR3 nucleotide sequence: TGTGCCAGCAGCTTTAGGGACACTGAAGCTTTCTTT.

The chain combines TRBV4-2 with TRBJ2-7, with 9 bases matching TRBD2. The length of the CDR3 is 16 residues. The ends lost 4 bases at V and 1 base at J; junction bases unmatched: 8. Germline V lookup: CDR1 LGHNA, CDR2 YNFKEQ. The CDR3 DNA reads TGTGCCAGCAGCCCCTCGGGGACTAGCCAGTCCTACGAGCAGTACTTC. It translates to CASSPSGTSQSYEQYF.